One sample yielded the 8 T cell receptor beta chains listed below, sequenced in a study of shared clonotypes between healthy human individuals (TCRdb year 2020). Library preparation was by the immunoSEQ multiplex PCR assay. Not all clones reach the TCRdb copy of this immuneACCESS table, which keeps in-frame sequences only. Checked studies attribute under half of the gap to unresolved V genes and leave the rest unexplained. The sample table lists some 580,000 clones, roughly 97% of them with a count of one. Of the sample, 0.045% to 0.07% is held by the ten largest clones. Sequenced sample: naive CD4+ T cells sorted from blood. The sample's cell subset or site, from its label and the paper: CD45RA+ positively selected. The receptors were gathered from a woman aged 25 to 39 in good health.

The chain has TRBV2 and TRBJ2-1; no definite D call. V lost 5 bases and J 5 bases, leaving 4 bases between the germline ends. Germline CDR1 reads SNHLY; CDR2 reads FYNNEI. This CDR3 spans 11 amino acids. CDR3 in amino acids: CASSRNNEQFF. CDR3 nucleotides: TGTGCCAGCAGTCGGAACAATGAGCAGTTCTTC.

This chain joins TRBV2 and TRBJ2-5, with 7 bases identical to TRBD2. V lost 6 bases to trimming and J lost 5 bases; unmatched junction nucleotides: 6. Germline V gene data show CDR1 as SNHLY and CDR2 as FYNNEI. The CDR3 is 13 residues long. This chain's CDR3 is CASSVLARETQYF. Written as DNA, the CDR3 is TGTGCCAGCAGCGTACTAGCGCGTGAGACCCAGTACTTC. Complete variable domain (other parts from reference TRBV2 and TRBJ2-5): EPEVTQTPSHQVTQMGQEVILRCVPISNHLYFYWYRQILGQKVEFLVSFYNNEISEKSEIFDDQFSVERPDGSNFTLKIRSTKLEDSAMYFCASSVLARETQYFGPGTRLLVL.

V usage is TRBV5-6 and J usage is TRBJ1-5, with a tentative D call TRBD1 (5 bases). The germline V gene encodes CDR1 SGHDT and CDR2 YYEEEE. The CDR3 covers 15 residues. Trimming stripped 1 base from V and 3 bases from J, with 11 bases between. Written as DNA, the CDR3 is TGTGCCAGCAGCTTGTTCCGCAGGGACAATCAGCCCCAGCATTTT. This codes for CASSLFRRDNQPQHF.

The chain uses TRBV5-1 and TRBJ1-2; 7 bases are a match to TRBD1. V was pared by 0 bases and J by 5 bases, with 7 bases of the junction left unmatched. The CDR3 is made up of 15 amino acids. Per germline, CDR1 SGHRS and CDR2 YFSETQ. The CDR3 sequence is CASSLAQGGEYGYTF. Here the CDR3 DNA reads TGCGCCAGCAGCTTGGCCCAGGGGGGCGAGTATGGCTACACCTTC.

The CDR3 nucleotides are TGTGCCTGGACAGACCGACTAGCTTCCATGCGGGAGCAGTTCTTC. It is translated as CAWTDRLASMREQFF. The V call is TRBV30, the J call TRBJ2-1; TRBD2 matches at 7 bases. The CDR3 is 15 amino acids. Germline loops: CDR1 GTSNPN, CDR2 SVGIG (reference sequence). Trimming at V came to 4 bases and at J to 10 bases, leaving 16 bases not matched to a gene.

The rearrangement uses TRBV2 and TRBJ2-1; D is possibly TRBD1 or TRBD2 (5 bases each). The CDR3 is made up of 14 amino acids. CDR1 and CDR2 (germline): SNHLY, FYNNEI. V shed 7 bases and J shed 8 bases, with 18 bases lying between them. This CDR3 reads CASTPKQWGYEQFF. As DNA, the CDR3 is TGTGCCAGCACCCCGAAGCAGTGGGGGTATGAGCAGTTCTTC.

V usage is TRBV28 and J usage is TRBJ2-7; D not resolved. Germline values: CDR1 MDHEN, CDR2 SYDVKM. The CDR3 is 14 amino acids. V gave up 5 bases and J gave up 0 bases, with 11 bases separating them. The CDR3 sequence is CASSAHQSSYEQYF. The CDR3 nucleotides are TGTGCCAGCAGTGCCCACCAAAGCTCCTACGAGCAGTACTTC.

CDR3 in amino acids: CSVEAGNPYNEQFF. The CDR3, as DNA: TGCAGCGTTGAAGCTGGAAATCCCTACAATGAGCAGTTCTTC. The rearrangement uses TRBV29-1 and TRBJ2-1; D uncertain. CDR1 is SQVTM and CDR2 is ANQGSEA in the germline V gene. Trimming shortened V by 1 base and J by 2 bases, and 9 bases separated the two germline ends. CDR3 length equals 14 residues.